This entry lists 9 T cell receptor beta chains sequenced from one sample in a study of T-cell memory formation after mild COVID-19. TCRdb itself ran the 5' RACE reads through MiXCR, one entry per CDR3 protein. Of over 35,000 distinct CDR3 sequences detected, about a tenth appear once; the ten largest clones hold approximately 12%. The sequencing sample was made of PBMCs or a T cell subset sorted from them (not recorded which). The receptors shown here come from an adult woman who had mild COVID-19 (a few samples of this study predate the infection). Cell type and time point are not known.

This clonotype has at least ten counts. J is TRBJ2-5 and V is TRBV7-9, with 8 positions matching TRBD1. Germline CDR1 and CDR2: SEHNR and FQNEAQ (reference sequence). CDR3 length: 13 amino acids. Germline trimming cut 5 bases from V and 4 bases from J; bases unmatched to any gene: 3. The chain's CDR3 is CASSTRGPETQYF. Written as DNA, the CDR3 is TGTGCCAGCAGCACCAGGGGGCCAGAGACCCAGTACTTC.

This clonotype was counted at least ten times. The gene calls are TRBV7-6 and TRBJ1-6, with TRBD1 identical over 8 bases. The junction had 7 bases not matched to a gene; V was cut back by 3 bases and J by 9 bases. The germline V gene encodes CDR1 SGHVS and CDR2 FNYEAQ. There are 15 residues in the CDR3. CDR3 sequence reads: CASSLTGDRSSPLHF. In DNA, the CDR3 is TGTGCCAGCAGCTTGACAGGGGATAGAAGTTCACCCCTCCACTTT.

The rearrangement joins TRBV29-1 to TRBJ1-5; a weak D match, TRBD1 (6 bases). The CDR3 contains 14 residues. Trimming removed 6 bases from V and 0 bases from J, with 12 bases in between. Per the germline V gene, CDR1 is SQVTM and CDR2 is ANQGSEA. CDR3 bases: TGCAGCGTCCTCACAGGGATTAGCAATCAGCCCCAGCATTTT. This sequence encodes CSVLTGISNQPQHF.

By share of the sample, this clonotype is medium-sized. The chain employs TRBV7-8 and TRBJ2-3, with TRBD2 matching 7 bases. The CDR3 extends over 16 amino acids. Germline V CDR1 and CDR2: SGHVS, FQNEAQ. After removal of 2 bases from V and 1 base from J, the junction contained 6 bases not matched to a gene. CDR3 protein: CASSLPGGTGTDTQYF. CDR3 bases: TGTGCCAGCAGCTTACCGGGGGGAACGGGCACAGATACGCAGTATTTT.

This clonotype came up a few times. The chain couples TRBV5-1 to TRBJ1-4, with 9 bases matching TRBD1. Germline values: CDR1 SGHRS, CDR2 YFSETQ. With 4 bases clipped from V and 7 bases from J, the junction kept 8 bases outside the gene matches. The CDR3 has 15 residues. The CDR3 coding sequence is TGCGCCAGCAGCGCGGGACAGGGCTTGTCTGAAAAACTGTTTTTT. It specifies CASSAGQGLSEKLFF.

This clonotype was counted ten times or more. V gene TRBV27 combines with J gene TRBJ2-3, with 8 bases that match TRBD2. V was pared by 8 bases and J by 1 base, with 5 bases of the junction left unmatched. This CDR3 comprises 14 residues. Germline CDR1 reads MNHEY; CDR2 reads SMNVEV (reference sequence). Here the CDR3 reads CASRAGGGTDTQYF. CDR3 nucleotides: TGTGCCAGCCGGGCGGGAGGAGGCACAGATACGCAGTATTTT.

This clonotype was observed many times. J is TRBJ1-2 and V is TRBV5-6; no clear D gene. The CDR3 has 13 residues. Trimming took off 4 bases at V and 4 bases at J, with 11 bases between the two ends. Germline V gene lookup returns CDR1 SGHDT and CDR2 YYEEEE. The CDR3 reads CASSVGMSYGYTF. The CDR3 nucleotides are TGTGCCAGCAGCGTGGGGATGTCCTATGGCTACACCTTC.

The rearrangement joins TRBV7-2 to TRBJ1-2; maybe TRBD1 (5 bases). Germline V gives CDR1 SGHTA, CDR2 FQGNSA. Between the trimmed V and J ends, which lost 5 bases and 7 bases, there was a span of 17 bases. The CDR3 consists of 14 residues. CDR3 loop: CASSQEAGLGGYTF. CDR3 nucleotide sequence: TGTGCCAGCAGCCAGGAGGCGGGGCTAGGTGGCTACACCTTC.

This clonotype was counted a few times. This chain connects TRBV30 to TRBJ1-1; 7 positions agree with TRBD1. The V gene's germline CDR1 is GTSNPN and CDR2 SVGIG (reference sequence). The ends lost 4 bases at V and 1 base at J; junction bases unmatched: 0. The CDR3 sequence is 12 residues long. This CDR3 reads CAWTGGNTEAFF. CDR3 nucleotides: TGTGCCTGGACAGGGGGGAACACTGAAGCTTTCTTT.